One and the same sample provided the 30 T cell receptor beta chains below, sequenced in a study of cytomegalovirus exposure and HLA in healthy donors (dated by TCRdb to 2015 to 2018). The library was prepared using the immunoSEQ multiplex PCR assay. The multiplex PCR relied on a mix of 60 forward primers for TCR Vbeta segments and 13 reverse primers for TCR Jbeta segments. Here the immuneACCESS table is served through TCRdb, limited to in-frame sequences with V and J called. Missing clones are a known gap in these copies; in checked studies unresolved V genes cover under half, and the rest lacks a known reason. The sample has around 140,000 clones on record. Of the sample, approximately 1% is held by the ten largest clones. The sequenced sample was PBMCs. The receptors here all came from a male donor in good health and CMV-seronegative.

The V call is TRBV7-9, the J call TRBJ2-1, with 8 bases matching TRBD1. CDR3 length equals 15 residues. Germline assignment: CDR1 SEHNR and CDR2 FQNEAQ (reference sequence). Trimming took 6 bases from V and 7 from J; bases not matched to a gene: 11. CDR3 amino acids: CASSTPGGATNEQFF. CDR3 DNA: TGTGCCAGCAGTACCCCAGGGGGCGCGACGAATGAGCAGTTCTTC.

The J gene is TRBJ2-1, the V gene TRBV29-1; 7 nucleotides agree with TRBD1. Germline loops: CDR1 SQVTM, CDR2 ANQGSEA. This CDR3 has 17 residues. The J segment lost 1 base and the V segment lost 6 bases, leaving 15 bases of the junction unmatched. CDR3 sequence (DNA): TGCAGCGTCTCTCCCCTTTTGACAGGGTGGTCCTACAATGAGCAGTTCTTC. This encodes CSVSPLLTGWSYNEQFF.

This rearrangement joins TRBV27 to TRBJ2-2; no clear D gene. Trimming cost V 10 bases and J 0 bases, with 12 bases left between them. CDR1 is MNHEY, CDR2 SMNVEV, per germline (reference sequence). The CDR3 covers 14 residues. The CDR3, as DNA: TGTGCCACCGGCTTTAGCACGAACACCGGGGAGCTGTTTTTT. Its translation is CATGFSTNTGELFF.

The genes are TRBV7-9 and TRBJ2-7; possible D gene TRBD2, 5 bases. The CDR3 spans 13 residues. Germline V gene sequence: CDR1 SEHNR, CDR2 FQNEAQ (reference sequence). Between the trimmed V and J ends, which lost 5 bases and 3 bases, there was a span of 11 bases. The CDR3 region has the DNA TGTGCCAGCAGCGTACCCGGGAACTACGAGCAGTACTTC. This translates into CASSVPGNYEQYF.

The chain has TRBV6-1 and TRBJ1-1; D unresolved. This CDR3 region has 15 residues. Trimming shortened V by 8 bases and J by 2 bases, and 18 bases separated the two germline ends. Per the germline V gene, CDR1 is MNHNS and CDR2 is SASEGT. CDR3 bases: TGTGCCAGCCCCCCGTTTTGGCGGGTTAACACTGAAGCTTTCTTT. Its protein product is CASPPFWRVNTEAFF.

The chain combines TRBV28 with TRBJ1-5; tentative D call: TRBD1 (5 bases). The CDR3 has 13 residues. Germline V gene lookup returns CDR1 MDHEN and CDR2 SYDVKM. V dropped 5 bases and J dropped 5 bases, with 10 bases sitting between them. DNA for the CDR3: TGTGCCAGCAGTCAGGGTTACTATCAGCCCCAGCATTTT. Encoded protein: CASSQGYYQPQHF.

This chain joins TRBV27 and TRBJ1-5; 7 bases agree with TRBD1. Trimming cost V 8 bases and J 3 bases; bases outside gene matches: 10. Germline CDR1 and CDR2: MNHEY and SMNVEV (reference sequence). This CDR3 has 15 residues. The DNA for the CDR3 is TGTGCCAGCGGCAGGACGGGACAGAACAATCAGCCCCAGCATTTT. Translating gives CASGRTGQNNQPQHF.

Worth noting for this clone: Other DNA sequences in this sample translate to the same CDR3. The gene calls are TRBV6-1 and TRBJ1-2, with TRBD1 identical over 7 bases. V lost 3 bases, J lost 5 bases, and 6 bases stayed unmatched. Germline CDR1 reads MNHNS; CDR2 reads SASEGT. The CDR3 length is 14 residues. The CDR3 region is CASSESGTAYGYTF. In DNA form, the CDR3 reads TGTGCCAGCAGTGAGTCTGGGACAGCGTATGGCTACACCTTC.

The rearrangement joins TRBV18 to TRBJ1-2; 7 bases fit TRBD1. J gave up 1 base and V 4 bases, and 15 bases lay outside the gene matches. CDR1 and CDR2 from the germline V gene are KGHSH and LQKENI. The CDR3 sequence is 18 residues long. The CDR3 DNA is TGTGCCAGCTCACGAATACAGGGGAACAAGGAACATAACTATGGCTACACCTTC. Translation: CASSRIQGNKEHNYGYTF.

The chain couples TRBV10-3 to TRBJ1-2, with D tentatively TRBD1 (6 bases). V was clipped by 8 bases and J by 3 bases, with 16 bases between them. This CDR3 region has 14 residues. CDR1 is ENHRY and CDR2 is SYGVKD in the germline V gene. Here the CDR3 DNA reads TGTGCCATCCGGGGACACAACCTCTACTATGGCTACACCTTC. Amino acids: CAIRGHNLYYGYTF.

V gene TRBV6-5 combines with J gene TRBJ1-2, with D possibly matching TRBD1 (6 bases). Per germline, CDR1 MNHEY and CDR2 SVGAGI. CDR3 length: 12 residues. Trimming left V 8 bases short and J 8 bases short, with 15 bases between. The CDR3: CASWGGQRGYTF. For the CDR3, the DNA is TGTGCCAGCTGGGGGGGGCAGAGAGGCTACACCTTC.

The rearrangement uses TRBV6-1 and TRBJ2-7, with 9 bases identical to TRBD1. CDR1 is MNHNS, CDR2 SASEGT, per germline. CDR3 length: 15 amino acids. The V segment lost 2 bases and the J segment 2 bases; nucleotides outside the gene matches: 4. For the CDR3, the DNA is TGTGCCAGCAGTGAATACAGGGGGCTCGCCTACGAGCAGTACTTC. Its translation: CASSEYRGLAYEQYF.

J is TRBJ2-2 and V is TRBV4-3, with a weak D call TRBD2 (6 bases). CDR1 is LGHNA and CDR2 is YSLEER in the germline V gene. The CDR3 is made up of 15 amino acids. V was clipped by 3 bases and J by 5 bases, with 13 bases between them. The chain's CDR3 is CASSQRAAGTGELFF. CDR3 DNA sequence: TGCGCCAGCAGCCAGAGGGCCGCGGGGACCGGGGAGCTGTTTTTT.

The chain carries TRBV6-6 and TRBJ2-7; D not certain. There are 13 residues in the CDR3. V lost 3 bases, J lost 6 bases, and 12 bases lay in between. CDR1 is MNHNY and CDR2 is SVGAGI in the germline V gene (reference sequence). CDR3 amino acids: CASSYDSLIEQYF. DNA of the CDR3: TGTGCCAGCAGTTATGACTCCCTGATCGAGCAGTACTTC.

The rearrangement links TRBV19 to TRBJ2-7; D might be TRBD2 (6 bases). The CDR3 has 11 residues. V was trimmed by 7 bases and J by 6 bases, leaving 10 bases between them. Germline values: CDR1 LNHDA, CDR2 SQIVND (reference sequence). CDR3 sequence reads: CASNRGGEQYF. The CDR3 DNA reads TGTGCCAGTAACCGGGGAGGCGAGCAGTACTTC.

The rearrangement uses TRBV7-2 and TRBJ2-2; D remains ambiguous. This CDR3 comprises 13 residues. V dropped 5 bases and J dropped 6 bases, with 10 bases sitting between them. Germline CDR1 is SGHTA and CDR2 is FQGNSA. CDR3 sequence reads: CASSREVAGELFF. As DNA, the CDR3 is TGTGCCAGCAGCCGAGAGGTCGCCGGGGAGCTGTTTTTT.

The V call is TRBV4-3, the J call TRBJ2-7; the match to TRBD1 covers 8 bases. Germline V gene lookup returns CDR1 LGHNA and CDR2 YSLEER. The V segment lost 0 bases and the J segment 3 bases; nucleotides outside the gene matches: 7. This CDR3 comprises 16 residues. The CDR3 spells CASSQDGAGGGYEQYF. CDR3 coding DNA: TGCGCCAGCAGCCAAGATGGCGCAGGGGGCGGCTACGAGCAGTACTTC.

The V gene is TRBV5-1, the J gene TRBJ2-5; the D gene is possibly TRBD2 (6 bases). The V gene lost 0 bases and the J gene lost 5 bases, with 14 bases spanning the gap. The germline V gene encodes CDR1 SGHRS and CDR2 YFSETQ. The CDR3 consists of 15 residues. The CDR3: CASSLGTTSQETQYF. Written as DNA, the CDR3 is TGCGCCAGCAGCTTGGGAACCACTAGCCAGGAGACCCAGTACTTC.

In DNA, the CDR3 is TGTGCCAGCAGTCCCGGACAGATAAGCGGTAATCAGCCCCAGCATTTT. Translated: CASSPGQISGNQPQHF. The V and J genes are TRBV6-6 and TRBJ1-5; perhaps TRBD1 as D (6 bases). The germline gives CDR1 MNHNY, CDR2 SVGAGI (reference sequence). V was clipped by 5 bases and J by 4 bases, with 18 bases between them. This CDR3 comprises 16 residues.

V is TRBV6-5 and J is TRBJ2-7, with 9 bases fitting TRBD2. The germline V gene has CDR1 MNHEY and CDR2 SVGAGI. V lost 7 bases, J lost 1 base, and 5 bases stayed unmatched. The CDR3 contains 14 residues. The CDR3 bases are TGTGCCAGCATAGGAGCGGGGGGTTCCTACGAGCAGTACTTC. It specifies CASIGAGGSYEQYF.

The chain combines TRBV9 with TRBJ1-5, with a tentative D call TRBD1 (6 bases). The CDR3 is made up of 15 amino acids. The V gene's germline CDR1 is SGDLS and CDR2 YYNGEE. V lost 0 bases and J lost 7, with 14 bases in between. The CDR3 DNA is TGTGCCAGCAGCGTAGGAACAGGGAATGGGCAGCCCCAGCATTTT. Protein product: CASSVGTGNGQPQHF.

The chain uses TRBV6-5 and TRBJ2-7; 9 bases are shared with TRBD1. Germline values: CDR1 MNHEY, CDR2 SVGAGI. The CDR3 runs to 13 residues. Trimming took 5 bases from V and 7 from J; bases not matched to a gene: 6. DNA of the CDR3: TGTGCCAGCAGTCCGGGACAGGGTTGGGAGCAGTACTTC. It encodes CASSPGQGWEQYF.

The gene calls are TRBV5-1 and TRBJ2-5, with no clear D. Between the trimmed V and J ends, which lost 2 bases and 2 bases, there was a span of 4 bases. The CDR3 has 12 residues. Per the germline V gene, CDR1 is SGHRS and CDR2 is YFSETQ. The CDR3 loop reads CASSFSQETQYF. The CDR3 DNA is TGCGCCAGCAGCTTTTCACAAGAGACCCAGTACTTC.

V gene TRBV4-3 combines with J gene TRBJ2-1; D possibly corresponds to TRBD1 (5 bases). In germline, CDR1 is LGHNA, CDR2 YSLEER. The CDR3 totals 16 residues. The V end lost 0 bases, the J end lost 5 bases, and 14 bases lay between the germline ends. In DNA, the CDR3 is TGCGCCAGCAGCCAAGATGGAACAGGATCCGACAATGAGCAGTTCTTC. This encodes CASSQDGTGSDNEQFF.

V is TRBV6-6 and J is TRBJ2-7; tentative D call: TRBD2 (6 bases). V was shortened by 6 bases and J by 3 bases, with 21 bases between the two germline ends. The CDR3 is 16 residues long. Germline assignment: CDR1 MNHNY and CDR2 SVGAGI (reference sequence). CDR3 coding DNA: TGTGCCAGCAGCGATCTCCGGGACTCCATGAGCTACGAGCAGTACTTC. Amino acids: CASSDLRDSMSYEQYF.

The CDR3 DNA is TGTGCCTGGAGCCTAGAGGCGGCGATCTCCTACAATGAGCAGTTCTTC. This codes for CAWSLEAAISYNEQFF. The V gene is TRBV30, the J gene TRBJ2-1; D gene unclear. Germline V gene data show CDR1 as GTSNPN and CDR2 as SVGIG (reference sequence). The CDR3 length is 16 residues. Trimming stripped 3 bases from V and 0 bases from J, with 15 bases between.

CDR3 residues: CASSPALRRSPFF. The CDR3 bases are TGTGCCAGCAGTCCGGCCCTTCGGAGGTCCCCTTTCTTT. The chain combines TRBV6-1 with TRBJ1-1, with D unresolved. From germline, CDR1 is MNHNS and CDR2 SASEGT. The CDR3 length is 13 residues. V gave up 5 bases and J gave up 12 bases, with 19 bases separating them.

The gene calls are TRBV5-6 and TRBJ1-5, with D perhaps TRBD1 (5 bases). Germline V gene sequence: CDR1 SGHDT, CDR2 YYEEEE. CDR3 size: 15 residues. V dropped 5 bases and J dropped 5 bases, with 17 bases sitting between them. CDR3 protein: CASSWGGRVDQPQHF. CDR3 DNA: TGTGCCAGCAGTTGGGGGGGACGGGTCGATCAGCCCCAGCATTTT. Combining the CDR3 with reference TRBV5-6 and TRBJ1-5 gives the whole variable domain DAGVTQSPTHLIKTRGQQVTLRCSPKSGHDTVSWYQQALGQGPQFIFQYYEEEERQRGNFPDRFSGHQFPNYSSELNVNALLLGDSALYLCASSWGGRVDQPQHFGDGTRLSIL.

The chain carries TRBV4-3 and TRBJ2-5, with D hard to call. Germline CDR1 and CDR2: LGHNA and YSLEER. CDR3 size: 15 residues. V dropped 1 base and J dropped 2 bases, with 11 bases sitting between them. CDR3 protein: CASSQGISPQETQYF. As DNA, the CDR3 is TGCGCCAGCAGCCAAGGGATTAGCCCGCAAGAGACCCAGTACTTC.

The rearrangement joins TRBV2 to TRBJ1-1; no reliable D call. Trimming stripped 5 bases from V and 2 bases from J, with 15 bases between. Per the germline V gene, CDR1 is SNHLY and CDR2 is FYNNEI. CDR3 length equals 15 residues. The CDR3 is CASSKVEEFNTEAFF. DNA for the CDR3: TGTGCCAGCAGTAAAGTGGAGGAATTCAACACTGAAGCTTTCTTT. The full variable domain, rest sourced from reference TRBV2 and TRBJ1-1, is EPEVTQTPSHQVTQMGQEVILRCVPISNHLYFYWYRQILGQKVEFLVSFYNNEISEKSEIFDDQFSVERPDGSNFTLKIRSTKLEDSAMYFCASSKVEEFNTEAFFGQGTRLTVV.